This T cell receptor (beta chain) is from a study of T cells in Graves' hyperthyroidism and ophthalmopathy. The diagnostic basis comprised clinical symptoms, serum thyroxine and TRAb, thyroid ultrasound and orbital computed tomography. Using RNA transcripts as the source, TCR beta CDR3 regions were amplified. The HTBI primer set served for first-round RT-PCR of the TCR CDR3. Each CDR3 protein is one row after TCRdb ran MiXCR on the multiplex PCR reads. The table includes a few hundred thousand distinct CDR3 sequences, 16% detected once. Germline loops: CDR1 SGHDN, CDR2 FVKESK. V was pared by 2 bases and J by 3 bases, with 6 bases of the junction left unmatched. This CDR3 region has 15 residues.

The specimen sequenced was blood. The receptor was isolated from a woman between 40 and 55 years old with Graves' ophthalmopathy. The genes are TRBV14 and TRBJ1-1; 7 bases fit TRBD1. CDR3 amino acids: CASSQLTGQDTEAFF. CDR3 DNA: TGTGCCAGCAGCCAATTAACTGGACAGGACACTGAAGCTTTCTTT.